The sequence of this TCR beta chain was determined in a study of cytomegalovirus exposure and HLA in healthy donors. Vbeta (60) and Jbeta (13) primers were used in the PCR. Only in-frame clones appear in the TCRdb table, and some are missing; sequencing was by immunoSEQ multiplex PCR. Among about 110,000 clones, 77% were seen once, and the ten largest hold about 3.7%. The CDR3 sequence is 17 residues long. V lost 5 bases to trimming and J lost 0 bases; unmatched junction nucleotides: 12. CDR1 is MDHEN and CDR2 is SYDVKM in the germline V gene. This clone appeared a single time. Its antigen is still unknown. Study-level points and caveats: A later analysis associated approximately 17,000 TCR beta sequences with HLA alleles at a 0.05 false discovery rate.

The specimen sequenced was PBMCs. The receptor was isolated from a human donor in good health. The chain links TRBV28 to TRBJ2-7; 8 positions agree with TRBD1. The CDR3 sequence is CASSPSPGQASSYEQYF. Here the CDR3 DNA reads TGTGCCAGCAGTCCTTCTCCGGGACAGGCAAGCTCCTACGAGCAGTACTTC.